This TCR beta chain is from a study of T cell responses to AZD1222 COVID-19 vaccine. Study in general: Samples with a second dose at about 4 or about 12 weeks were pooled together.

Details on this clone: Its target is unknown.

The CDR3 totals 15 residues. V gave up 6 bases and J gave up 7 bases, with 21 bases separating them. Germline-derived CDR1 and CDR2 are MNHEY and SVGAGI. Points from the study as a whole: An increase in Spike-specific TCR breadth and depth was observed after two AZD1222 doses.

Profiled with immunoSEQ multiplex PCR; TCRdb holds only in-frame clones, not every one. The sample shows some 130,000 clones, 75% to 90% of them seen only once. This TCR derives from an adult in good health. This specimen consisted of peripheral blood, obtained on day 0 of AZD1222 vaccination. The chain couples TRBV6-5 to TRBJ1-1; D might be TRBD1 (5 bases). Here the CDR3 DNA reads TGTGCCAGCAGCCTTGGGGGGGACGGGATCTATGAAGCTTTCTTT. It specifies CASSLGGDGIYEAFF.